These 4 T cell receptor beta chains were all obtained from the same sample, sequenced in a study of blood T cell repertoires in COVID-19. The data were produced by immunoSEQ multiplex PCR, yet TCRdb's version contains in-frame clones alone and is incomplete. The data contain about 200,000 clones, about 85% of them singletons. The material sequenced was peripheral blood. Every receptor here comes from a woman older than 75 with acute or convalescent COVID-19.

This clone was observed once. At one boundary the junction diverges from the germline segment, which might be a read error. This rearrangement joins TRBV7-8 to TRBJ2-4; 9 bases are a match to TRBD1. Germline CDR1 and CDR2: SGHVS and FQNEAQ. This CDR3 region has 14 residues. CDR3 in amino acids: CASSLAQTGGKIDF. CDR3 DNA: TGTGCCAGCAGCTTAGCCCAAACAGGGGGCAAAATCGACTTC. The variable domain in full, completed from reference TRBV7-8 and TRBJ2-4, reads GAGVSQSPRYKVAKRGQDVALRCDPISGHVSLFWYQQALGQGPEFLTYFQNEAQLDKSGLPSDRFFAERPEGSVSTLKIQRTQQEDSAVYLCASSLAQTGGKIDFGAGTRLSVL.

J is TRBJ1-5 and V is TRBV2, with unresolved D. CDR1 is SNHLY and CDR2 is FYNNEI in the germline V gene. The CDR3 sequence is 14 residues long. Trimming shortened V by 3 bases and J by 6 bases, and 12 bases separated the two germline ends. The CDR3 sequence: CASSEYGVGQPQHF. In DNA, the CDR3 is TGTGCCAGCAGTGAGTACGGGGTCGGTCAGCCCCAGCATTTT.

The chain uses TRBV4-1 and TRBJ2-5, with 7 positions matching TRBD1. V lost 6 bases, J lost 0 bases, and 7 bases stayed unmatched. Germline CDR1 and CDR2: MGHRA and YSYEKL. This CDR3 region has 15 residues. The CDR3, as DNA: TGCGCCAGCAGACCGGGACAGTTTCACCAAGAGACCCAGTACTTC. Translation: CASRPGQFHQETQYF.

This clone was detected only once. The chain couples TRBV30 to TRBJ2-7; perhaps TRBD2 as D (5 bases). The CDR3 has 11 residues. V was clipped by 3 bases and J by 7 bases, with 10 bases between them. In germline, CDR1 is GTSNPN, CDR2 SVGIG (reference sequence). In nucleotides, the CDR3 is TGTGCCTGGAGGGGGTCGGGGGAGCAGTACTTC. Translation gives CAWRGSGEQYF. Full variable domain (remainder filled in from reference TRBV30 and TRBJ2-7): SQTIHQWPATLVQPVGSPLSLECTVEGTSNPNLYWYRQAAGRGLQLLFYSVGIGQISSEVPQNLSASRPQDRQFILSSKKLLLSDSGFYLCAWRGSGEQYFGPGTRLTVT.